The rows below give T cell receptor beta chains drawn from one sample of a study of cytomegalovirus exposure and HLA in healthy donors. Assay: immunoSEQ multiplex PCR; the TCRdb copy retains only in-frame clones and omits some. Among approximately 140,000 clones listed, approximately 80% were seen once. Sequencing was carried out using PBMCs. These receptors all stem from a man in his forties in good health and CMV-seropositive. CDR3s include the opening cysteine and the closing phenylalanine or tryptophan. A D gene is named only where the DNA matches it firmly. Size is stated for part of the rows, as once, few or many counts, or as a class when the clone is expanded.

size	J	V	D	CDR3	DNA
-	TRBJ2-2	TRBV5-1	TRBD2	CASSLLAGGPSGELFF	TGCGCCAGCAGCTTGTTGGCGGGAGGGCCCTCCGGGGAGCTGTTTTTT
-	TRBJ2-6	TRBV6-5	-	CASSYSAVTGANVLTF	TGTGCCAGCAGTTACTCAGCGGTAACTGGGGCCAACGTCCTGACTTTC
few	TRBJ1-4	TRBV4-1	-	CASSQDVAGSGEKLFF	TGCGCCAGCAGCCAAGACGTCGCGGGCTCCGGTGAAAAACTGTTTTTT
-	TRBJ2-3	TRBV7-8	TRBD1	CASSSRTGADTQYF	TGTGCCAGCAGCTCCCGGACAGGAGCAGATACGCAGTATTTT
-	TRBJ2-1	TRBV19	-	CASSPPFGGPSYNEQFF	TGTGCCAGTAGTCCACCCTTCGGGGGACCCAGCTACAATGAGCAGTTCTTC
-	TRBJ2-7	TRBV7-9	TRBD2	CASSLALADPYEQYF	TGTGCCAGCAGCTTAGCCCTAGCGGACCCCTACGAGCAGTACTTC
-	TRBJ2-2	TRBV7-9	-	CAAARGSNTGELFF	TGTGCCGCCGCACGCGGGTCGAACACCGGGGAGCTGTTTTTT
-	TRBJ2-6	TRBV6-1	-	CASSEVRETGANVLTF	TGTGCCAGCAGTGAAGTACGGGAGACTGGGGCCAACGTCCTGACTTTC
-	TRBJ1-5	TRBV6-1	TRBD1	CASSGTANNQPQHF	TGTGCCAGCAGCGGGACAGCCAACAATCAGCCCCAGCATTTT
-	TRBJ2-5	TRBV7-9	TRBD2	CASSLGGYRETQYF	TGTGCCAGCAGCTTGGGGGGGTATCGGGAGACCCAGTACTTC
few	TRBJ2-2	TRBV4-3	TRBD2	CASSQEEAGAGELFF	TGCGCCAGCAGCCAAGAGGAGGCGGGGGCCGGGGAGCTGTTTTTT
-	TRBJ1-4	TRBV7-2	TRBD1	CASSPFGQAANEKLFF	TGTGCCAGCAGCCCCTTTGGACAGGCGGCTAATGAAAAACTGTTTTTT
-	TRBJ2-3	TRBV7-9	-	CASSRARDTQYF	TGTGCCAGCAGCCGAGCGAGAGATACGCAGTATTTT
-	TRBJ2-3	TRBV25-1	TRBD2	CASSESGRPSGTQYF	TGTGCCAGCAGTGAAAGCGGGAGGCCCTCAGGTACGCAGTATTTT
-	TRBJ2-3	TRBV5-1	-	CASSLLAGGGTDTQYF	TGCGCCAGCAGCTTGTTGGCGGGTGGGGGCACAGATACGCAGTATTTT
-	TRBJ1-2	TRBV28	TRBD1	CASSPPTGGGYGYTF	TGTGCCAGCAGTCCTCCGACAGGGGGCGGCTATGGCTACACCTTC
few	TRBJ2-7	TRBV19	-	CASSMNREGVEQYF	TGTGCCAGTAGTATGAACAGGGAGGGGGTCGAGCAGTACTTC
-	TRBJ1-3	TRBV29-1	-	CSVWAARDTIYF	TGCAGCGTTTGGGCCGCGCGGGACACCATATATTTT
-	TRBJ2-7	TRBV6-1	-	CASFGLWGDEQYF	TGTGCCAGCTTCGGACTTTGGGGAGACGAGCAGTACTTC
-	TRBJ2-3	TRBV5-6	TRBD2	CASSLVGTSGSTGTDTQYF	TGTGCCAGCAGCTTGGTAGGGACTAGCGGGAGTACGGGCACAGATACGCAGTATTTT
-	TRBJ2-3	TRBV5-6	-	CASSLSPAAPTDTQYF	TGTGCCAGCAGCTTGAGTCCGGCGGCACCCACAGATACGCAGTATTTT
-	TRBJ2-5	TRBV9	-	CASSVGLVETQYF	TGTGCCAGCAGCGTAGGGCTGGTAGAGACCCAGTACTTC
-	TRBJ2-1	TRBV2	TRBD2	CASSVLAGAYNEQFF	TGTGCCAGCAGTGTACTAGCGGGAGCATACAATGAGCAGTTCTTC
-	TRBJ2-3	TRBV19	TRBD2	CASSMGRLAASTDTQYF	TGTGCCAGTAGTATGGGACGACTAGCGGCAAGCACAGATACGCAGTATTTT
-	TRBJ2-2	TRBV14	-	CASSQDRVDGELFF	TGTGCCAGCAGCCAAGACAGGGTTGACGGGGAGCTGTTTTTT
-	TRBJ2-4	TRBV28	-	CAIEPTGTKNIQYF	TGTGCCATAGAGCCCACGGGGACCAAAAACATTCAGTACTTC
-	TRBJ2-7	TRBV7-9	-	CASSEDSQVNEQYF	TGTGCCAGCAGCGAAGACAGTCAGGTTAACGAGCAGTACTTC